The 21 T cell receptor beta chains below all came from one sample that was sequenced in a study of T cell repertoires in cytomegalovirus infection. Via MiXCR, TCRdb re-called the reads, giving one row per CDR3 protein. The sample records approximately 190,000 distinct CDR3 sequences, nearly 9.5% being singletons. Sequenced: PBMCs. The receptors here all came from a human donor in good health (CMV status not recorded). Some clones in this sample may be carry-over from other donors' samples.

This clonotype was observed many times. V usage is TRBV19 and J usage is TRBJ1-1, with 9 nucleotides matching TRBD1. The germline gives CDR1 LNHDA, CDR2 SQIVND (reference sequence). The J segment lost 5 bases and the V segment lost 3 bases, leaving 13 bases of the junction unmatched. This CDR3 comprises 17 residues. The CDR3 region has the DNA TGTGCCAGTAGTATTGGCCCAATTGGGACAGGGAGTACTGAAGCTTTCTTT. Amino acid sequence: CASSIGPIGTGSTEAFF.

This clonotype was counted many times. V usage is TRBV7-3 and J usage is TRBJ2-5; maybe TRBD2 (6 bases). The CDR3 contains 16 residues. Germline CDR1 is SGHTA and CDR2 is FQGTGA. V lost 0 bases to trimming and J lost 1 base, with 12 bases between them. The CDR3 DNA reads as TGTGCCAGCAGCTTAACGGGGGGACCGTTCCAAGAGACCCAGTACTTC. Translating gives CASSLTGGPFQETQYF.

There are many counts of this clonotype. The chain is built from TRBV7-2 and TRBJ2-7; D is unclear. This CDR3 is built from 14 residues. V lost 5 bases and J 0 bases, leaving 11 bases between the germline ends. Germline V CDR1 and CDR2: SGHTA, FQGNSA. CDR3 protein: CASSESIGSYEQYF. The CDR3, as DNA: TGTGCCAGCAGCGAAAGCATAGGCTCCTACGAGCAGTACTTC.

The V and J genes are TRBV4-3 and TRBJ2-5; 10 bases fit TRBD2. Germline CDR1 and CDR2: LGHNA and YSLEER. This CDR3 is built from 16 residues. With V trimmed by 2 bases and J by 5 bases, 8 bases remained unmatched. The CDR3 bases are TGCGCCAGCAGCCAATCTTCTAGCGGGGGTCAGGAGACCCAGTACTTC. Translation: CASSQSSSGGQETQYF.

This clonotype has only a few counts. Written as DNA, the CDR3 is TGTGCCAGTGGACGCTTGAACACCGGGGAGCTGTTTTTT. Its protein is CASGRLNTGELFF. The chain links TRBV6-2 or TRBV6-3 to TRBJ2-2; D gene uncertain. The CDR3 totals 13 residues. The V end was cut by 9 bases, the J end by 1 base, with 9 bases between. The germline gives CDR1 MNHEY, CDR2 SVGEGT.

The sample holds a few counts of this clonotype. This rearrangement joins TRBV15 to TRBJ1-1, with no clear D. V dropped 4 bases and J dropped 0 bases, with 3 bases sitting between them. CDR1 is LNHNV, CDR2 YYDKDF, per germline (reference sequence). The CDR3 loop spans 12 amino acids. The CDR3, as DNA: TGTGCCACCAGCACAGTGAACACTGAAGCTTTCTTT. Protein product: CATSTVNTEAFF.

This clonotype was detected many times. J is TRBJ1-6 and V is TRBV10-2, with D possibly being TRBD1 (6 bases). The CDR3 contains 17 residues. Germline lookup yields CDR1 WSHSY and CDR2 SAAADI. V lost 1 base to trimming and J lost 0 bases, with 10 bases between them. The CDR3: CASSEFTGSSYNSPLHF. The CDR3 nucleotides are TGCGCCAGCAGTGAGTTTACAGGGAGCTCCTATAATTCACCCCTCCACTTT.

This clonotype showed up many times. The V and J genes are TRBV7-2 and TRBJ2-4; D unresolved. The CDR3 consists of 14 residues. Germline loops: CDR1 SGHTA, CDR2 FQGNSA. The germline V and J ends were trimmed by 3 bases and 0 bases, with 6 bases remaining between them. The DNA for the CDR3 is TGTGCCAGCAGCTTTGGAAAAGCCAAAAACATTCAGTACTTC. Encoded protein: CASSFGKAKNIQYF.

This clonotype came up many times. The V gene is TRBV25-1, the J gene TRBJ2-5; the match to TRBD2 covers 8 bases. This CDR3 has 16 residues. V shed 1 base and J 1 base; nucleotides not matched to a gene: 5. The germline V gene encodes CDR1 MGHDK and CDR2 SYGVNS. The CDR3 DNA reads TGTGCCAGCAGTGAATCGTCTAGCGGGCCCCAAGAGACCCAGTACTTC. It encodes CASSESSSGPQETQYF.

This clonotype came up a few times. The chain is built from TRBV5-4 and TRBJ1-1, with TRBD1 matching 8 bases. CDR1 is SGHNT and CDR2 is YYREEE in the germline V gene (reference sequence). J lost 4 bases, V lost 4 bases, and 6 bases had no gene match. The CDR3 has 14 residues. The CDR3, as DNA: TGTGCCAGCAGCGCAGGGGGCGCGGGCACTGAAGCTTTCTTT. It codes for CASSAGGAGTEAFF.

This clonotype was seen ten or more times. The CDR3 coding sequence is TGTGCCAGCACCACCTCGGACAGGGGGCAAGAGACCCAGTACTTC. It encodes CASTTSDRGQETQYF. The chain has TRBV12-3 or TRBV12-4 and TRBJ2-5; 10 bases line up with TRBD1. V lost 7 bases and J lost 2; bases outside the gene matches: 7. This CDR3 is built from 15 residues.

The J gene is TRBJ1-2, the V gene TRBV28; 8 bases agree with TRBD1. The junction had 6 bases not matched to a gene; V was cut back by 6 bases and J by 3 bases. CDR3 size: 14 residues. Germline V gene data show CDR1 as MDHEN and CDR2 as SYDVKM. CDR3 in amino acids: CASSHTGGDYGYTF. The CDR3 coding sequence is TGTGCCAGCAGCCACACAGGGGGAGACTATGGCTACACCTTC.

The CDR3 spells CASSHTGLAAYEQYF. The CDR3, as DNA: TGTGCCAGCAGCCACACGGGACTAGCGGCCTACGAGCAGTACTTC. This chain joins TRBV5-6 and TRBJ2-7; TRBD2 aligns across 11 bases. Germline V gene data show CDR1 as SGHDT and CDR2 as YYEEEE. The CDR3 length is 15 residues. Losses at the gene ends were 4 bases for V and 2 bases for J; bases not matched to a gene: 5. The whole variable domain, remainder taken from reference TRBV5-6 and TRBJ2-7, is DAGVTQSPTHLIKTRGQQVTLRCSPKSGHDTVSWYQQALGQGPQFIFQYYEEEERQRGNFPDRFSGHQFPNYSSELNVNALLLGDSALYLCASSHTGLAAYEQYFGPGTRLTVT.

In this sample, this clonotype turned up many times. The genes are TRBV4-2 and TRBJ2-1, with TRBD2 matching 8 bases. The CDR3 is 16 residues long. J was trimmed by 7 bases and V by 0 bases; bases with no gene match: 8. Germline values: CDR1 LGHNA, CDR2 YNFKEQ. CDR3 protein: CASSQDPLAVSNEQFF. CDR3 DNA sequence: TGTGCCAGCAGCCAAGATCCACTAGCGGTTAGTAATGAGCAGTTCTTC.

This clonotype turned up a few times. The V call is TRBV5-1, the J call TRBJ2-7; maybe TRBD2 (5 bases). Germline values: CDR1 SGHRS, CDR2 YFSETQ. The CDR3 is 12 residues long. The V end lost 3 bases, the J end lost 6 bases, and 10 bases lay between the germline ends. DNA for the CDR3: TGCGCCAGCAGCTCTGAGGGTGGCGAGCAGTACTTC. Encoded protein: CASSSEGGEQYF.

This clonotype was counted many times. The rearrangement uses TRBV7-3 and TRBJ2-1; 13 bases match TRBD2. J was trimmed by 8 bases and V by 5 bases; bases with no gene match: 6. The CDR3 sequence is 15 residues long. From germline, CDR1 is SGHTA and CDR2 FQGTGA. CDR3 in DNA: TGTGCCAGCAGCCTACTAGCGGGAGGGACGCATGAGCAGTTCTTC. Translated, it gives CASSLLAGGTHEQFF.

This clonotype was recorded at least ten times. V is TRBV7-2 and J is TRBJ1-2, with 7 bases that match TRBD1. This CDR3 is built from 14 residues. V shed 4 bases and J 6 bases; nucleotides not matched to a gene: 8. Germline V gene lookup returns CDR1 SGHTA and CDR2 FQGNSA. CDR3 in amino acids: CASSWQTGRDGYTF. The CDR3 DNA sequence: TGTGCCAGCAGCTGGCAGACAGGGAGGGATGGCTACACCTTC.

The chain couples TRBV20-1 to TRBJ1-4; possible D gene TRBD1, 5 bases. Trimming shortened V by 6 bases and J by 2 bases, and 16 bases separated the two germline ends. The CDR3 is 15 amino acids. Germline CDR1 reads DFQATT; CDR2 reads SNEGSKA (reference sequence). The CDR3: CSAQIGASTNEKLFF. For the CDR3, the DNA is TGCAGTGCCCAGATAGGGGCCTCTACTAATGAAAAACTGTTTTTT.

In this sample, this clonotype turned up many times. J is TRBJ2-3 and V is TRBV7-2; 7 bases fit TRBD1. With 1 base clipped from V and 0 bases from J, the junction kept 7 bases outside the gene matches. The CDR3 consists of 17 residues. Germline V lookup: CDR1 SGHTA, CDR2 FQGNSA. This chain's CDR3 is CASSLGYRGSSTDTQYF. DNA of the CDR3: TGTGCCAGCAGCTTAGGCTACAGGGGTTCGAGCACAGATACGCAGTATTTT.

This clonotype was seen repeatedly, ten times or more. The chain uses TRBV4-3 and TRBJ2-2; TRBD1 matches 7 bases. The germline gives CDR1 LGHNA, CDR2 YSLEER. This CDR3 spans 14 amino acids. V dropped 0 bases and J dropped 8; count of bases not matched to a gene: 3. The CDR3, as DNA: TGCGCCAGCAGCCAAGACGGGACAGTTGGGGAGCTGTTTTTT. Translation gives CASSQDGTVGELFF.

This clonotype came up many times. The chain uses TRBV28 and TRBJ1-1; no definite D call. The CDR3 has 14 residues. Between the trimmed V and J ends, which lost 7 bases and 2 bases, there was a span of 14 bases. From germline, CDR1 is MDHEN and CDR2 SYDVKM. The CDR3 DNA sequence: TGTGCCAGCATGGAGACGGCCCTTAACACTGAAGCTTTCTTT. This translates into CASMETALNTEAFF.